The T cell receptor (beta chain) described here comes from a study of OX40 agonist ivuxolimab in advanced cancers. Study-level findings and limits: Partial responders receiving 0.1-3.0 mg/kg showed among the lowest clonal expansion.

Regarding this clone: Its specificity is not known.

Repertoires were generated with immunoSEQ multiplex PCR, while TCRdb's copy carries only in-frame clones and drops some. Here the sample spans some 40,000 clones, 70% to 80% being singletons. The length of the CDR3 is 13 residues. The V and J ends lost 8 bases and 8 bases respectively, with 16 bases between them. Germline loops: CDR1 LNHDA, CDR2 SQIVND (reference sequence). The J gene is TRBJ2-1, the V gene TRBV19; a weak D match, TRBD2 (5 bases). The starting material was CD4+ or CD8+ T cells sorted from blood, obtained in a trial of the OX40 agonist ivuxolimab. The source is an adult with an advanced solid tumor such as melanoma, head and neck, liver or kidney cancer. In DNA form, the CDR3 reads TGTGCCAGTTGTCCGTCGGGAAGGTATGAGCAGTTCTTC. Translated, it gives CASCPSGRYEQFF.